This TCR beta chain derives from a study of a mutant IDH1 vaccine in newly diagnosed glioma. Across the whole study: Those enrolled had earlier been treated with radiotherapy, temozolomide, or both, mostly both.

Trimming shortened V by 3 bases and J by 4 bases, and 9 bases separated the two germline ends. Germline values: CDR1 MNHEY, CDR2 SMNVEV (reference sequence). This CDR3 has 13 amino acids. Sequenced by immunoSEQ multiplex PCR; TCRdb stores in-frame clones only, minus some. This table has 50,000 to 70,000 clones, roughly nine tenths appearing once. Worth noting for this clone: What it binds is not known.

Indicated time point: week 35, safety follow-up. The vaccine gave 300 ug of a 20-mer mutant IDH1 peptide subcutaneously per dose. This sequence was found in a middle-aged man with glioma. The sample consisted of PBMCs, taken from a glioma patient whose treatment included an IDH1 peptide vaccine. The genes are TRBV27 and TRBJ2-5; no definite D call. CDR3 in amino acids: CASSFVFGETQYF. The CDR3, as DNA: TGTGCCAGCAGTTTTGTGTTTGGAGAGACCCAGTACTTC.